This TCR beta chain stems from a study of blood T cell repertoires in COVID-19. Of note for this clone: Distinct nucleotide sequences in the sample also encode this CDR3.

Profiling relied on immunoSEQ multiplex PCR, and the TCRdb table lists in-frame clones only, not all of them. The sample contains 200,000 to 250,000 clones, approximately 86% of which appear only once. The sample comprised peripheral blood. The sequence was collected from a woman of 80 years or more with acute or convalescent COVID-19.

The CDR3 reads CASSLTGGSYEQYF. The CDR3 coding sequence is TGTGCCAGCAGCTTAACAGGGGGCTCTTACGAGCAGTACTTC. V and J are TRBV28 and TRBJ2-7, with 9 bases identical to TRBD1. CDR3 length: 14 residues. In germline, CDR1 is MDHEN, CDR2 SYDVKM. The V segment lost 6 bases and the J segment 4 bases; nucleotides outside the gene matches: 7.